This entry concerns a single TCR beta chain. The source of the sample is a study of blood T cells in healthy people across ages. Across the study: Template switching retrieved approximately one barcoded beta molecule for each two T cells.

CDR3 length: 15 residues. Per germline, CDR1 DFQATT and CDR2 SNEGSKA (reference sequence). Together with a sample-barcoded 5' primer, a J-beta primer mix was included in a second PCR lasting about 7 to 11 cycles. TCRdb re-derived calls from the 5' RACE reads in MiXCR, one entry per CDR3 protein. The sample shows approximately 290,000 distinct CDR3 sequences, roughly 26% of them seen only once. The origin of this receptor is a woman in her seventies in good health. The chain joins TRBV20-1 to TRBJ2-5, with 9 bases aligning to TRBD2. The closer fit of TRBJ2-1 to the DNA end suggests the J call may be wrong. Material for sequencing was blood. In DNA, the CDR3 is TGCAGTGCCCCACCACCTAGCGGGGCTCGCAATGAGCAGTTCTTC. Protein product: CSAPPPSGARNEQFF.